This T cell receptor (beta chain) was retrieved from a study of Ad26.COV2.S vaccination and SARS-CoV-2 variants. The treatment is: around 19 received Ad26.COV2.S at low or high dose, single or two shots; 5 received placebo; per-sample allocation not given. Sampling took place 63 days after the first vaccine or placebo injection. Clones were sequenced by immunoSEQ multiplex PCR, and TCRdb holds only the in-frame ones, with some missing. Counted here are a few hundred thousand clones, about nine tenths occurring once; the ten biggest clones make up around 3.6%. V trimming: 0 bases; J trimming: 5 bases; junction bases outside the gene matches: 9. The CDR3 has 17 amino acids. Germline V gene data show CDR1 as LGHNA and CDR2 as YNFKEQ.

The specimen comprised peripheral blood, sampled in a trial of Ad26.COV2.S vaccine versus placebo. The rearrangement links TRBV4-2 to TRBJ1-1, with TRBD1 matching 10 bases. The receptor comes from a person between 18 and 65 years old who received the Ad26.COV2.S COVID-19 vaccine or a placebo. This chain's CDR3 is CASSQDGTGAAGTEAFF. In nucleotides, the CDR3 is TGTGCCAGCAGCCAAGATGGGACAGGGGCCGCTGGGACTGAAGCTTTCTTT.